This T cell receptor (beta chain) was profiled in a study of blood T cell repertoires in COVID-19. On the study more broadly: Nucleic acid was either cDNA or gDNA, and it came from T cells, B-cell-depleted T cells, or PBMCs.

Data came from immunoSEQ multiplex PCR; TCRdb stores just in-frame clones and leaves some out. Of approximately 340,000 clones in the sample, 87% were seen once. CDR1 and CDR2 (germline): GTSNPN, SVGIG (reference sequence). V was clipped by 5 bases and J by 10 bases, with 15 bases between them. This CDR3 is 12 amino acids long. This chain connects TRBV30 to TRBJ2-1, with D hard to call. The TCR originated in a man aged 30 to 39 with COVID-19, enrolled during active disease. The specimen sequenced was peripheral blood. CDR3 residues: CAWSPTAGEQFF. Written as DNA, the CDR3 is TGTGCCTGGTCGCCGACTGCCGGCGAGCAGTTCTTC. Complete variable domain (other parts from reference TRBV30 and TRBJ2-1): SQTIHQWPATLVQPVGSPLSLECTVEGTSNPNLYWYRQAAGRGLQLLFYSVGIGQISSEVPQNLSASRPQDRQFILSSKKLLLSDSGFYLCAWSPTAGEQFFGPGTRLTVL.